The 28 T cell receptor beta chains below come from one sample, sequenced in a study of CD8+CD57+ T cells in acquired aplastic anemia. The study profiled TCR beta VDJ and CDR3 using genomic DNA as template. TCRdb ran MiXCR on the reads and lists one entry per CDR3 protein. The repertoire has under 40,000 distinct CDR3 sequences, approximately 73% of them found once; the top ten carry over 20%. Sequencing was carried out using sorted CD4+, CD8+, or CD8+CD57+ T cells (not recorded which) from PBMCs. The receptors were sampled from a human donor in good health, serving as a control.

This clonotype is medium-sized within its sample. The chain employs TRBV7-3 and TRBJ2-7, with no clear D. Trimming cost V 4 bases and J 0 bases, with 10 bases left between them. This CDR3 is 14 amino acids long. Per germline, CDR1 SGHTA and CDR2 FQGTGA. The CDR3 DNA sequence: TGTGCCAGCAGCTCCCACCTAAGCTCCTACGAGCAGTACTTC. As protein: CASSSHLSSYEQYF.

This CDR3 is CASRAPSGNTIYF. CDR3 DNA: TGTGCCAGCAGAGCGCCCTCTGGAAACACCATATATTTT. This chain joins TRBV7-6 and TRBJ1-3; unclear D gene. This CDR3 contains 13 residues. Germline CDR1 is SGHVS and CDR2 is FNYEAQ. V was shortened by 6 bases and J by 0 bases, with 6 bases between the two germline ends.

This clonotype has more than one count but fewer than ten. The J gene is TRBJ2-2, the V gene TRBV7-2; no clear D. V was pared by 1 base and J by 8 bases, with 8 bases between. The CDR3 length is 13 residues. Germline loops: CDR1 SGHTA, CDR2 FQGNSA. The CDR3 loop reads CASSLGRGGELFF. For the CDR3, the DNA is TGTGCCAGCAGCTTAGGGCGAGGTGGGGAGCTGTTTTTT. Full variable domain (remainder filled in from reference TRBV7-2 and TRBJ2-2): GAGVSQSPSNKVTEKGKDVELRCDPISGHTALYWYRQSLGQGLEFLIYFQGNSAPDKSGLPSDRFSAERTGGSVSTLTIQRTQQEDSAVYLCASSLGRGGELFFGEGSRLTVL.

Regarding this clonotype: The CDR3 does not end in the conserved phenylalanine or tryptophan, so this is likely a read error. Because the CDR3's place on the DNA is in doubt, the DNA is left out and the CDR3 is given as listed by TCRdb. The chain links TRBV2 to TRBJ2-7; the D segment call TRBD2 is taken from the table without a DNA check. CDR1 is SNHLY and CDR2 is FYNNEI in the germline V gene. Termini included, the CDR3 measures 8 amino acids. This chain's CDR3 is CASSTGEG.

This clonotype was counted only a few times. CDR3 amino acids: CASSAMGERRQYF. DNA for the CDR3: TGTGCCAGCAGTGCTATGGGGGAAAGGAGGCAGTACTTC. The rearrangement joins TRBV2 to TRBJ2-7, with D perhaps given as TRBD1 or TRBD2 (5 bases each). Per the germline V gene, CDR1 is SNHLY and CDR2 is FYNNEI. This CDR3 has 13 amino acids. Trimming left V 4 bases short and J 9 bases short, with 16 bases between.

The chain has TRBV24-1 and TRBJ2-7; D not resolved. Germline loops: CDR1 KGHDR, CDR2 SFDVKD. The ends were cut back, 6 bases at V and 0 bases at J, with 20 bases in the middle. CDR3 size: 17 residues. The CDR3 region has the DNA TGTGCCACCAGTCTGTCAGAAGGCCGGCGTAGCTCCTACGAGCAGTACTTC. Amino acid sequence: CATSLSEGRRSSYEQYF.

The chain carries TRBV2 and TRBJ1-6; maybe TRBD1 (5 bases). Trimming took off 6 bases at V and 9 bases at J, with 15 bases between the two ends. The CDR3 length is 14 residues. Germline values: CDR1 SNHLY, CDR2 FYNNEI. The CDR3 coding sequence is TGTGCCAGCAGAGAACAGGCAGGTTCTTCACCCCTCCACTTT. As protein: CASREQAGSSPLHF.

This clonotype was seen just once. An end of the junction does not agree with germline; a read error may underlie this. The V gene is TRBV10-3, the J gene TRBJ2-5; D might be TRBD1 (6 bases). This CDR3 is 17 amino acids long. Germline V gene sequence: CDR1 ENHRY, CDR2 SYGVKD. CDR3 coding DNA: TGTGCCAGCAGTTTAGCTAAGGGGCCCAGGGGCCAAGAGACCCAGTACTTC. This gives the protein CASSLAKGPRGQETQYF.

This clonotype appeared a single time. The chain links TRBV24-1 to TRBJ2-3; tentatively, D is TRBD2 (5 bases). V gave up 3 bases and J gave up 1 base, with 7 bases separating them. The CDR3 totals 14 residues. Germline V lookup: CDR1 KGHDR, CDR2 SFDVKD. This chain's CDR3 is CATSDPEGTDTQYF. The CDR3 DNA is TGTGCCACCAGTGATCCGGAGGGCACAGATACGCAGTATTTT.

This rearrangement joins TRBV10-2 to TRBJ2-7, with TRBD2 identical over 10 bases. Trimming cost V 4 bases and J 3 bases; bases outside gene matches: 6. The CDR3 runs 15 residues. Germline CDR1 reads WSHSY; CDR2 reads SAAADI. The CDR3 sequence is CASSAPLAGSYEQYF. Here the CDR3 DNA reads TGCGCCAGCAGTGCCCCACTAGCGGGGAGCTACGAGCAGTACTTC.

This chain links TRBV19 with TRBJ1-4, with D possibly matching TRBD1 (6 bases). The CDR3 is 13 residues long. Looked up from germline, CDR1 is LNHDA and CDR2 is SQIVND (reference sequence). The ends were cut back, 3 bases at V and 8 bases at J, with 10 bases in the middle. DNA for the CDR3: TGTGCCAGTAGTATCCAGGGGAAGGAAAAACTGTTTTTT. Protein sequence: CASSIQGKEKLFF.

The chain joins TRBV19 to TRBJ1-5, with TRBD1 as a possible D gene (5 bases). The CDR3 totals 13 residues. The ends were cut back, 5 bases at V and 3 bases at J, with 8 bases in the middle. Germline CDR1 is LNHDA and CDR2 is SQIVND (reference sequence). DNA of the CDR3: TGTGCCAGTAGTCAGGGCTACAATCAGCCCCAGCATTTT. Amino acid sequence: CASSQGYNQPQHF.

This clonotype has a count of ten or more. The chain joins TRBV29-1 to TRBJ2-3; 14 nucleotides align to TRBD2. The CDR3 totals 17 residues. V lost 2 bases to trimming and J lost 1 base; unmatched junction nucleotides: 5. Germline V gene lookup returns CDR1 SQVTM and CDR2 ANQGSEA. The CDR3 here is CSVESRLAGGRTDTQYF. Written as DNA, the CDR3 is TGCAGCGTTGAAAGCCGACTAGCGGGGGGGCGCACAGATACGCAGTATTTT.

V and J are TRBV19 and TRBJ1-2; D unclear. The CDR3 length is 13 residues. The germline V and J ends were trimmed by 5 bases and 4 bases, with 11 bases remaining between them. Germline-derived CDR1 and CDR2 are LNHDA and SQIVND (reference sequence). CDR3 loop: CASSPRAVYGYTF. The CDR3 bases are TGTGCCAGTAGTCCGAGGGCAGTCTATGGCTACACCTTC. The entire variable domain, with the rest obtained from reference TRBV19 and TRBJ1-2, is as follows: DGGITQSPKYLFRKEGQNVTLSCEQNLNHDAMYWYRQDPGQGLRLIYYSQIVNDFQKGDIAEGYSVSREKKESFPLTVTSAQKNPTAFYLCASSPRAVYGYTFGSGTRLTVV.

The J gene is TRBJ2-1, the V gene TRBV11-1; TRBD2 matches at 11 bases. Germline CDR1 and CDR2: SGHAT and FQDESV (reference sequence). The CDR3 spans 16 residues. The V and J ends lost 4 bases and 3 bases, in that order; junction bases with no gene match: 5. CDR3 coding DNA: TGTGCCAGCAGCTACCTGACTAGCGGGGACTACAATGAGCAGTTCTTC. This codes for CASSYLTSGDYNEQFF.

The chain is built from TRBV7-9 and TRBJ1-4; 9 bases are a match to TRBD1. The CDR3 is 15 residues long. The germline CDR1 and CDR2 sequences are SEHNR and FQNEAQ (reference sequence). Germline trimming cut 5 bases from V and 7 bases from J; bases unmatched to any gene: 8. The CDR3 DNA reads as TGTGCCAGCAGCCTGCCGGGACAGGGAGGTGAAAAACTGTTTTTT. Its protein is CASSLPGQGGEKLFF.

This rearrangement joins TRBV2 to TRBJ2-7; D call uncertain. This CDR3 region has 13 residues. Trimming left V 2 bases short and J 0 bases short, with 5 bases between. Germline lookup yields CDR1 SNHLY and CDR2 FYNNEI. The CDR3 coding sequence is TGTGCCAGCAGTGAAATCATCTCCTACGAGCAGTACTTC. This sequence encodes CASSEIISYEQYF.

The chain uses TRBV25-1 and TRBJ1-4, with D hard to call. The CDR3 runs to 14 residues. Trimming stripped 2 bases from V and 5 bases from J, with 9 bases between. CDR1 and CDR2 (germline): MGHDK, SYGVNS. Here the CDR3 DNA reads TGTGCCAGCAGTGAAATGGCCAACAATGAAAAACTGTTTTTT. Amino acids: CASSEMANNEKLFF.

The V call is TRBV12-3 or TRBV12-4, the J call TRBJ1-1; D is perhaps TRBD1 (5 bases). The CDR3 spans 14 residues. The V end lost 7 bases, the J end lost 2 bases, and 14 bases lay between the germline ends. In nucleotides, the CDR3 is TGTGCCAGCACCAGACAGCTTACAAACACTGAAGCTTTCTTT. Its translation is CASTRQLTNTEAFF.

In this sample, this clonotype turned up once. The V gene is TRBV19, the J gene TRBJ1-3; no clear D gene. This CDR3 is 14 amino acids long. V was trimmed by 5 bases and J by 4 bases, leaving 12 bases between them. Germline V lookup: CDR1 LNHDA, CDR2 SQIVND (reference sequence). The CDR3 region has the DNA TGTGCCAGTAGTGCAGGACGGGGAGGAAACACCATATATTTT. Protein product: CASSAGRGGNTIYF.

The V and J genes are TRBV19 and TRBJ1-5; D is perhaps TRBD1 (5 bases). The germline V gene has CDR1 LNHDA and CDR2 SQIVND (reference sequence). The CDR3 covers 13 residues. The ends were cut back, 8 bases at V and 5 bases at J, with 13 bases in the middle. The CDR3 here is CASGERGDQPQHF. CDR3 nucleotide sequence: TGTGCCAGTGGTGAAAGGGGTGATCAGCCCCAGCATTTT.

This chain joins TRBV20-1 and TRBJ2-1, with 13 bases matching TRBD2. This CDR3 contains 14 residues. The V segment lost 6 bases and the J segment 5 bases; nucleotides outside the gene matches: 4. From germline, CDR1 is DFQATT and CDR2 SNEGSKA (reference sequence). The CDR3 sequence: CSAPGLAGNNEQFF. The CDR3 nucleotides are TGCAGTGCGCCGGGACTAGCGGGGAACAATGAGCAGTTCTTC.

CDR3 nucleotide sequence: TGTGCCAGCAGTGAATATAATGGCGTCCCACCCCTCCACTTT. Residues: CASSEYNGVPPLHF. The V and J genes are TRBV25-1 and TRBJ1-6; D unresolved. The germline V gene has CDR1 MGHDK and CDR2 SYGVNS. Trimming pared 0 bases from V and 11 bases from J, leaving 11 bases between. This CDR3 is built from 14 residues.

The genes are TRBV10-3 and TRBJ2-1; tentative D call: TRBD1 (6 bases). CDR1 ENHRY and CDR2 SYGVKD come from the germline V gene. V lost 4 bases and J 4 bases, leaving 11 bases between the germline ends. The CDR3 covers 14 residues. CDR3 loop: CAISGQGRYNEQFF. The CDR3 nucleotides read TGTGCCATCAGTGGCCAGGGGAGATACAATGAGCAGTTCTTC.

This chain's CDR3 is CASSDQTGGNYGYTF. DNA of the CDR3: TGTGCCAGCAGTGACCAGACAGGGGGCAACTATGGCTACACCTTC. V is TRBV25-1 and J is TRBJ1-2; TRBD1 matches 10 bases. Germline V CDR1 and CDR2: MGHDK, SYGVNS. The V and J ends lost 3 bases and 2 bases, in that order; junction bases with no gene match: 3. The CDR3 contains 15 residues.

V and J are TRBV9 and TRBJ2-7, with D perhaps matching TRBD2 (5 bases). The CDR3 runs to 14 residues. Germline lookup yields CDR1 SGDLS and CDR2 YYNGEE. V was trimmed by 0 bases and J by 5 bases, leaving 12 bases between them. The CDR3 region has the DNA TGTGCCAGCAGCGTAGTCCCCGAGAGGGACGAGCAGTACTTC. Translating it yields CASSVVPERDEQYF.

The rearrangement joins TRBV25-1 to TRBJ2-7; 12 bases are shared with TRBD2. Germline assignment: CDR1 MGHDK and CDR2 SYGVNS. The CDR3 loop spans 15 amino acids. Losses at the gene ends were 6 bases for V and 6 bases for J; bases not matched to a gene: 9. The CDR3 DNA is TGTGCCAGCAGCGTATCTAGCGGGGGGGCGGTCGAGCAGTACTTC. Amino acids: CASSVSSGGAVEQYF.

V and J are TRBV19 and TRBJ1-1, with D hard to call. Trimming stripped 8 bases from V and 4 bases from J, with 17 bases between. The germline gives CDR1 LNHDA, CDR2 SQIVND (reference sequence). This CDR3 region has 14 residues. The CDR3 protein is CASLDGGPVTEAFF. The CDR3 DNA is TGTGCCAGTCTGGACGGCGGACCGGTCACTGAAGCTTTCTTT.